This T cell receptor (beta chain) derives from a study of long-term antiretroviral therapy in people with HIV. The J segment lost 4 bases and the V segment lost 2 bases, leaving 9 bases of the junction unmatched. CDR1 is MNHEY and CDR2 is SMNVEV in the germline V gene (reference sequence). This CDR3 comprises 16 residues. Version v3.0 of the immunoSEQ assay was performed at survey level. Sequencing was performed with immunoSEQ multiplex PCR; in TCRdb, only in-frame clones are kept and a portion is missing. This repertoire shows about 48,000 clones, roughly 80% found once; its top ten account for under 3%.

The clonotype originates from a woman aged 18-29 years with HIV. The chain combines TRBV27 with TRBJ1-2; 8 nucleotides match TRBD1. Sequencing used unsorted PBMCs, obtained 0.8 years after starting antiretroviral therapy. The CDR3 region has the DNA TGTGCCAGCAGTTTAGGTGCCAGGGGGCGCGGCTATGGCTACACCTTC. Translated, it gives CASSLGARGRGYGYTF.